Following are 15 T cell receptor beta chains from one sample sequenced in a study of shared clonotypes between healthy human individuals. Using immunoSEQ multiplex PCR, the repertoire was profiled, and TCRdb retains in-frame clones only, with some absent. The sample contains fewer than 1.6 million clones, approximately 98.5% of which appear only once. Sequenced sample: naive CD4+ T cells sorted from blood. Subset in this sample: CD45RA+ positively selected. The receptor set was obtained from a man aged 25-45 years in good health.

The genes are TRBV19 and TRBJ2-5, with TRBD2 identical over 7 bases. The J segment lost 5 bases and the V segment lost 1 base, leaving 7 bases of the junction unmatched. This CDR3 spans 15 amino acids. The germline gives CDR1 LNHDA, CDR2 SQIVND (reference sequence). The CDR3: CASSIAGGKQETQYF. The CDR3 DNA sequence: TGTGCCAGTAGTATAGCGGGAGGCAAGCAGGAGACCCAGTACTTC.

In regard to this clone: The sample holds other DNA sequences that translate to the same CDR3. The V gene is TRBV28, the J gene TRBJ2-5; D is perhaps TRBD1 (5 bases). Germline assignment: CDR1 MDHEN and CDR2 SYDVKM. Trimming took 3 bases from V and 1 from J, leaving 6 bases between them. CDR3 size: 13 residues. CDR3 in DNA: TGTGCCAGCAGTTTCCAGGGCCAAGAGACCCAGTACTTC. Its protein product is CASSFQGQETQYF.

Comment on this clone: The sample contains more than one DNA sequence encoding this CDR3. The rearrangement uses TRBV18 and TRBJ1-3; D gene uncertain. This CDR3 comprises 11 residues. Germline V lookup: CDR1 KGHSH, CDR2 LQKENI. The V and J ends lost 6 bases and 3 bases respectively, with 3 bases between them. CDR3 amino acids: CASSLGNTIYF. CDR3 DNA sequence: TGTGCCAGCTCTCTTGGAAACACCATATATTTT.

The chain links TRBV7-2 to TRBJ2-7, with D uncertain. The CDR3 extends over 13 amino acids. Trimming removed 0 bases at V and 9 bases at J, with 12 bases between. Germline CDR1 reads SGHTA; CDR2 reads FQGNSA. CDR3 residues: CASSLAILIGQYF. For the CDR3, the DNA is TGTGCCAGCAGCTTAGCGATTTTAATCGGGCAGTACTTC. The complete variable domain, with remaining parts taken from reference TRBV7-2 and TRBJ2-7, reads GAGVSQSPSNKVTEKGKDVELRCDPISGHTALYWYRQSLGQGLEFLIYFQGNSAPDKSGLPSDRFSAERTGGSVSTLTIQRTQQEDSAVYLCASSLAILIGQYFGPGTRLTVT.

The CDR3 nucleotides read TGCGCCAGCAGCTTGGCCAACAGGGCCATGAACACTGAAGCTTTCTTT. Its protein product is CASSLANRAMNTEAFF. This sequence joins TRBV5-1 and TRBJ1-1, with TRBD1 as a possible D gene (6 bases). Trimming pared 0 bases from V and 0 bases from J, leaving 12 bases between. Germline V gene lookup returns CDR1 SGHRS and CDR2 YFSETQ. The CDR3 has 16 amino acids.

This clone was seen only once. CDR3 nucleotides: TGTGCCAGCAGCTTGCAAGGACAGGGGAGCGAGCAGTACTTC. It encodes CASSLQGQGSEQYF. The rearrangement links TRBV7-3 to TRBJ2-7, with 9 bases lining up with TRBD1. CDR1 and CDR2 (germline): SGHTA, FQGTGA. V shed 3 bases, J shed 6 bases, and the junction held 6 bases outside the gene matches. CDR3 length: 14 amino acids.

A remark on this clone: Other DNA sequences in this specimen translate into the identical CDR3. The chain combines TRBV18 with TRBJ2-1; tentative D call: TRBD1 (6 bases). The CDR3 covers 14 residues. Germline assignment: CDR1 KGHSH and CDR2 LQKENI. V lost 3 bases to trimming and J lost 4 bases, with 10 bases between them. CDR3 region: CASSPAGTYNEQFF. For the CDR3, the DNA is TGTGCCAGCTCACCCGCCGGGACATACAATGAGCAGTTCTTC.

The genes are TRBV11-2 and TRBJ2-7, with TRBD2 as a possible D gene (6 bases). The V and J ends lost 5 bases and 2 bases respectively, with 16 bases between them. Germline V gene sequence: CDR1 SGHAT, CDR2 FQNNGV. This CDR3 contains 15 residues. CDR3 nucleotides: TGTGCCAGCAGCCCCCGGGACTTTGTGACCTACGAGCAGTACTTC. Encoded protein: CASSPRDFVTYEQYF.

On this clone: Other DNA variants within this sample encode the same CDR3. The chain uses TRBV7-9 and TRBJ1-1; tentative D call: TRBD1 (5 bases). From germline, CDR1 is SEHNR and CDR2 FQNEAQ (reference sequence). Between the trimmed V and J ends, which lost 6 bases and 5 bases, there was a span of 16 bases. The CDR3 is 14 residues long. The CDR3 nucleotides are TGTGCCAGCAGTTTAAGAACAGGAGGAACTGAAGCTTTCTTT. Translating gives CASSLRTGGTEAFF.

This sequence joins TRBV2 and TRBJ2-7, with D perhaps matching TRBD2 (5 bases). This CDR3 region has 14 residues. Looked up from germline, CDR1 is SNHLY and CDR2 is FYNNEI. V lost 6 bases and J 1 base, leaving 13 bases between the germline ends. CDR3 sequence (DNA): TGTGCCAGCAGCGTTCTTAGCGTGTCCTACGAGCAGTACTTC. It is translated as CASSVLSVSYEQYF.

The chain has TRBV4-3 and TRBJ2-7; D gene unclear. This CDR3 has 14 residues. Trimming cost V 1 base and J 6 bases, with 13 bases left between them. CDR1 LGHNA and CDR2 YSLEER come from the germline V gene. The CDR3 bases are TGCGCCAGCAGCCAAGCCTCCTCGGCAGGCGAGCAGTACTTC. It codes for CASSQASSAGEQYF.

Here the CDR3 reads CASSPKYEQFF. The CDR3 DNA reads TGTGCCAGCAGCCCTAAGTATGAGCAGTTCTTC. The chain combines TRBV7-2 with TRBJ2-1; D is ambiguous. Trimming cost V 5 bases and J 8 bases, with 7 bases left between them. The CDR3 runs to 11 residues. Germline V gene data show CDR1 as SGHTA and CDR2 as FQGNSA.

The rearrangement links TRBV5-6 to TRBJ1-5, with 10 bases identical to TRBD1. The CDR3 sequence is 15 residues long. The J segment lost 5 bases and the V segment lost 4 bases, leaving 6 bases of the junction unmatched. Looked up from germline, CDR1 is SGHDT and CDR2 is YYEEEE. In nucleotides, the CDR3 is TGTGCCAGCAGCCTCCGGACAGGGGGTGATCAGCCCCAGCATTTT. It yields the protein CASSLRTGGDQPQHF.

V gene TRBV15 combines with J gene TRBJ2-4; TRBD1 aligns across 7 bases. The CDR3 has 14 residues. V shed 4 bases and J 3 bases; nucleotides not matched to a gene: 3. The germline gives CDR1 LNHNV, CDR2 YYDKDF (reference sequence). In DNA form, the CDR3 reads TGTGCCACCAGCATCCGGGACAGCAAAAACATTCAGTACTTC. This codes for CATSIRDSKNIQYF. Based on the CDR3 plus reference TRBV15 and TRBJ2-4, the full variable domain is DAMVIQNPRYQVTQFGKPVTLSCSQTLNHNVMYWYQQKSSQAPKLLFHYYDKDFNNEADTPDNFQSRRPNTSFCFLDIRSPGLGDTAMYLCATSIRDSKNIQYFGAGTRLSVL.

The chain is built from TRBV30 and TRBJ1-2, with no clear D. Germline values: CDR1 GTSNPN, CDR2 SVGIG (reference sequence). V dropped 2 bases and J dropped 4 bases, with 11 bases sitting between them. The CDR3 sequence is 13 residues long. The CDR3 region is CAWSRRNGYGYTF. The CDR3 DNA follows: TGTGCCTGGAGTCGCCGTAACGGCTATGGCTACACCTTC.